Below are 28 T cell receptor beta chains sequenced from a single sample in a study of control samples from healthy donors and cancer patients. Profiling relied on immunoSEQ multiplex PCR, and the TCRdb table lists in-frame clones only, not all of them. The top ten clones hold roughly 2% of a sample with 75,000 to 100,000 clones, roughly 78% of them seen once. The sequenced sample consisted of blood. The source of these receptors is a man in his sixties in good health.

V is TRBV6-5 and J is TRBJ1-2; 8 positions agree with TRBD1. The CDR3 has 14 amino acids. With 5 bases clipped from V and 5 bases from J, the junction kept 7 bases outside the gene matches. The germline V gene encodes CDR1 MNHEY and CDR2 SVGAGI. CDR3 region: CASSRTGLGYGYTF. CDR3 sequence (DNA): TGTGCCAGCAGTCGGACAGGGTTGGGGTATGGCTACACCTTC.

The CDR3 region has the DNA TGTGCCACAGCAACCCCGCTAGCGAGAGCGGACACCGGGGAGCTGTTTTTT. This translates into CATATPLARADTGELFF. This sequence joins TRBV28 and TRBJ2-2; tentative D call: TRBD2 (6 bases). Germline assignment: CDR1 MDHEN and CDR2 SYDVKM. V lost 10 bases and J lost 3, with 24 bases in between. The CDR3 has 17 residues.

This clone showed up just a few times. The rearrangement uses TRBV30 and TRBJ1-2, with D tentatively TRBD1 (6 bases). Germline assignment: CDR1 GTSNPN and CDR2 SVGIG (reference sequence). The CDR3 runs 13 residues. The V gene lost 1 base and the J gene lost 4 bases, with 10 bases spanning the gap. CDR3 sequence: CAWSAGGFYGYTF. CDR3 nucleotide sequence: TGTGCCTGGAGTGCGGGGGGCTTCTATGGCTACACCTTC. The full variable domain, its missing parts supplied by reference TRBV30 and TRBJ1-2, is SQTIHQWPATLVQPVGSPLSLECTVEGTSNPNLYWYRQAAGRGLQLLFYSVGIGQISSEVPQNLSASRPQDRQFILSSKKLLLSDSGFYLCAWSAGGFYGYTFGSGTRLTVV.

This chain uses TRBV5-5 with TRBJ2-1; 11 bases align to TRBD2. The V and J ends lost 4 bases and 1 base, in that order; junction bases with no gene match: 13. Germline V gene lookup returns CDR1 SGHKS and CDR2 YYEKEE (reference sequence). The CDR3 has 19 amino acids. CDR3 in amino acids: CASSIYKTSGIGSYNEQFF. CDR3 sequence (DNA): TGTGCCAGCAGCATCTACAAGACTAGCGGGATTGGTTCCTACAATGAGCAGTTCTTC.

The chain joins TRBV7-8 to TRBJ1-4; 7 positions match TRBD1. Germline assignment: CDR1 SGHVS and CDR2 FQNEAQ. Germline trimming cut 5 bases from V and 0 bases from J; bases unmatched to any gene: 12. CDR3 length: 18 residues. The CDR3 region is CASSGLRTGPATNEKLFF. CDR3 DNA: TGTGCCAGCAGCGGATTGCGGACAGGACCTGCAACTAATGAAAAACTGTTTTTT.

The rearrangement links TRBV5-4 to TRBJ1-1; possibly TRBD1 for D (6 bases). In germline, CDR1 is SGHNT, CDR2 YYREEE (reference sequence). The CDR3 is made up of 16 amino acids. Trimming took off 4 bases at V and 4 bases at J, with 20 bases between the two ends. Here the CDR3 DNA reads TGTGCCAGCAGCCCAGCGACAGGAATTAGGGGCACTGAAGCTTTCTTT. Its protein is CASSPATGIRGTEAFF.

The chain has TRBV5-6 and TRBJ2-5; D is tentatively TRBD1 or TRBD2 (6 bases each). CDR1 is SGHDT, CDR2 YYEEEE, per germline. The CDR3 has 15 amino acids. The germline V and J ends were trimmed by 2 bases and 9 bases, with 20 bases remaining between them. CDR3: CASSFRGLQRGAQYF. The CDR3 nucleotides are TGTGCCAGCAGCTTCAGGGGCCTTCAGAGGGGGGCCCAGTACTTC.

V usage is TRBV5-4 and J usage is TRBJ2-2, with D tentatively TRBD1 or TRBD2 (5 bases each). CDR1 is SGHNT and CDR2 is YYREEE in the germline V gene (reference sequence). With 3 bases removed from V and 3 bases from J, the gap between germline ends came to 27 bases. The CDR3 length is 20 residues. Here the CDR3 reads CASSSKDASRVWGDTGELFF. Written as DNA, the CDR3 is TGTGCCAGCAGCTCAAAGGACGCATCCAGGGTGTGGGGAGACACCGGGGAGCTGTTTTTT.

The chain employs TRBV27 and TRBJ1-4; TRBD1 aligns across 9 bases. With 6 bases clipped from V and 8 bases from J, the junction kept 7 bases outside the gene matches. This CDR3 is 14 amino acids long. In germline, CDR1 is MNHEY, CDR2 SMNVEV (reference sequence). The CDR3 nucleotides are TGTGCCAGCAGCGGGACAGGGTTTAGCGAAAAACTGTTTTTT. Encoded protein: CASSGTGFSEKLFF.

V and J are TRBV9 and TRBJ2-3; D is possibly TRBD1 or TRBD2 (5 bases each). CDR1 SGDLS and CDR2 YYNGEE come from the germline V gene. The V end lost 0 bases, the J end lost 1 base, and 9 bases lay between the germline ends. The CDR3 has 15 amino acids. The CDR3 loop is CASSVGGIRTDTQYF. CDR3 sequence (DNA): TGTGCCAGCAGCGTAGGGGGGATTCGCACAGATACGCAGTATTTT. Filled out from reference TRBV9 and TRBJ2-3, the complete variable domain reads DSGVTQTPKHLITATGQRVTLRCSPRSGDLSVYWYQQSLDQGLQFLIQYYNGEERAKGNILERFSAQQFPDLHSELNLSSLELGDSALYFCASSVGGIRTDTQYFGPGTRLTVL.

V usage is TRBV5-1 and J usage is TRBJ1-3, with no clear D. Germline V CDR1 and CDR2: SGHRS, YFSETQ. The CDR3 runs 17 residues. The ends were cut back, 5 bases at V and 0 bases at J, with 18 bases in the middle. The CDR3 region has the DNA TGCGCCAGCAGTTCGTACCCAATCACCCGCTCTGGAAACACCATATATTTT. Its translation: CASSSYPITRSGNTIYF.

This clone was observed a handful of times. The CDR3, as DNA: TGTGCCAGCAGCCAAGGGGGACTAGCGGACGAGCAGTACTTC. Translation: CASSQGGLADEQYF. The rearrangement joins TRBV4-2 to TRBJ2-7, with 11 bases identical to TRBD2. Trimming took 1 base from V and 5 from J; bases not matched to a gene: 1. The CDR3 sequence is 14 residues long. Germline V gives CDR1 LGHNA, CDR2 YNFKEQ.

The chain uses TRBV9 and TRBJ2-3, with 8 bases fitting TRBD2. CDR3 length: 15 amino acids. Trimming cost V 5 bases and J 9 bases; bases outside gene matches: 14. Germline CDR1 is SGDLS and CDR2 is YYNGEE. The CDR3 DNA reads as TGTGCCAGCAGGAAAACCGGGGGGGCCCTTCAGACGCAGTATTTT. Residues: CASRKTGGALQTQYF. Combining the CDR3 with reference TRBV9 and TRBJ2-3 gives the whole variable domain DSGVTQTPKHLITATGQRVTLRCSPRSGDLSVYWYQQSLDQGLQFLIQYYNGEERAKGNILERFSAQQFPDLHSELNLSSLELGDSALYFCASRKTGGALQTQYFGPGTRLTVL.

V is TRBV5-1 and J is TRBJ2-7, with D perhaps TRBD1 (6 bases). The length of the CDR3 is 14 residues. Germline CDR1 is SGHRS and CDR2 is YFSETQ. Between the trimmed V and J ends, which lost 0 bases and 7 bases, there was a span of 14 bases. The DNA for the CDR3 is TGCGCCAGCAGCTTGGCCCCAGGGGAAGGGGAGCAGTACTTC. Its translation: CASSLAPGEGEQYF.

The rearrangement joins TRBV9 to TRBJ2-7, with 10 bases identical to TRBD1. The CDR3 is 13 amino acids. The germline V gene encodes CDR1 SGDLS and CDR2 YYNGEE. Trimming at V came to 0 bases and at J to 8 bases, leaving 2 bases not matched to a gene. The DNA of the CDR3 is TGTGCCAGCAGCGTAGAGGACAGGGGGAAGCAGTACTTC. It codes for CASSVEDRGKQYF.

The chain recombines TRBV6-5 with TRBJ2-1; possibly TRBD2 for D (6 bases). Germline loops: CDR1 MNHEY, CDR2 SVGAGI. V lost 3 bases, J lost 2 bases, and 14 bases lay in between. The CDR3 is 16 amino acids. The CDR3 region has the DNA TGTGCCAGCAGTTATAGCGGCACCCTCCCCTACAATGAGCAGTTCTTC. Its protein product is CASSYSGTLPYNEQFF.

The table lists this clone with a few counts. The rearrangement links TRBV11-2 to TRBJ1-5, with D hard to call. Deletions cut 3 bases from V and 5 bases from J, with 8 bases between. CDR3 length: 13 amino acids. Germline V lookup: CDR1 SGHAT, CDR2 FQNNGV. CDR3 in amino acids: CASSLGRDQPQHF. Written as DNA, the CDR3 is TGTGCCAGCAGCTTGGGGAGGGATCAGCCCCAGCATTTT.

The V and J genes are TRBV2 and TRBJ2-7; TRBD1 aligns across 10 bases. The trim removed 4 bases at V and 3 bases at J, leaving 0 bases unmatched. Germline V CDR1 and CDR2: SNHLY, FYNNEI. The CDR3 totals 13 residues. DNA for the CDR3: TGTGCCAGCAGTGGGACAGGGGGCTACGAGCAGTACTTC. Translated, it gives CASSGTGGYEQYF.

The chain has TRBV7-8 and TRBJ1-4; a weak D match, TRBD1 (5 bases). CDR1 and CDR2 (germline): SGHVS, FQNEAQ. The CDR3 consists of 14 residues. Trimming left V 1 base short and J 10 bases short, with 13 bases between. The CDR3 bases are TGTGCCAGCAGCTTAGGCACACCGGGGGGAAAACTGTTTTTT. This sequence encodes CASSLGTPGGKLFF. Complete variable domain (other parts from reference TRBV7-8 and TRBJ1-4): GAGVSQSPRYKVAKRGQDVALRCDPISGHVSLFWYQQALGQGPEFLTYFQNEAQLDKSGLPSDRFFAERPEGSVSTLKIQRTQQEDSAVYLCASSLGTPGGKLFFGSGTQLSVL.

The chain employs TRBV6-5 and TRBJ1-3; 8 nucleotides line up with TRBD1. This CDR3 has 15 amino acids. J lost 4 bases, V lost 0 bases, and 2 bases had no gene match. Germline V lookup: CDR1 MNHEY, CDR2 SVGAGI. DNA for the CDR3: TGTGCCAGCAGTTACTCTAGGACAGGGGGAAACACCATATATTTT. Its translation: CASSYSRTGGNTIYF.

The chain employs TRBV7-9 and TRBJ2-2; no firm D call. Germline CDR1 reads SEHNR; CDR2 reads FQNEAQ (reference sequence). The CDR3 covers 14 residues. This CDR3 is CADRQIANTGELFF. CDR3 coding DNA: TGTGCGGATCGGCAGATCGCGAACACCGGGGAGCTGTTTTTT.

V and J are TRBV4-1 and TRBJ1-1, with D maybe TRBD1 (5 bases). V was cut by 4 bases and J by 1 base, with 10 bases left in between. Per germline, CDR1 MGHRA and CDR2 YSYEKL. The CDR3 sequence is 14 residues long. The CDR3 spells CASSLPGRNTEAFF. The CDR3 DNA reads as TGCGCCAGCAGCCTACCGGGACGGAACACTGAAGCTTTCTTT.

This clone was picked up one time. The rearrangement joins TRBV4-1 to TRBJ2-3, with D perhaps matching TRBD1 or TRBD2 (5 bases each). The CDR3 contains 15 residues. Trimming pared 2 bases from V and 2 bases from J, leaving 11 bases between. Germline CDR1 MGHRA, CDR2 YSYEKL. The CDR3 region has the DNA TGCGCCAGCAGCCAATTGGGGGTCCCCACAGATACGCAGTATTTT. This gives the protein CASSQLGVPTDTQYF.

The chain joins TRBV5-4 to TRBJ2-3; 9 positions agree with TRBD1. Germline trimming cut 5 bases from V and 6 bases from J; bases unmatched to any gene: 13. The CDR3 length is 16 residues. The germline CDR1 and CDR2 sequences are SGHNT and YYREEE (reference sequence). CDR3 coding DNA: TGTGCCAGCAGTACCCCGGGACAGGGAATTTTGGATACGCAGTATTTT. Its protein is CASSTPGQGILDTQYF.

The V call is TRBV6-1, the J call TRBJ1-4, with TRBD1 matching 7 bases. CDR1 and CDR2 from the germline V gene are MNHNS and SASEGT. The J segment lost 8 bases and the V segment lost 3 bases, leaving 9 bases of the junction unmatched. The CDR3 totals 15 residues. The CDR3 DNA reads TGTGCCAGCAGTGAGATGACAGGGTTTATAGAAAAACTGTTTTTT. Translating gives CASSEMTGFIEKLFF.

The chain employs TRBV14 and TRBJ1-1, with TRBD1 as a possible D gene (6 bases). The CDR3 runs to 15 residues. V lost 3 bases, J lost 3 bases, and 14 bases lay in between. Germline CDR1 reads SGHDN; CDR2 reads FVKESK. The CDR3 DNA reads as TGTGCCAGCAGCCAGTTTATGGGGGCGTACACTGAAGCTTTCTTT. Protein sequence: CASSQFMGAYTEAFF.

The chain has TRBV20-1 and TRBJ1-2; D is perhaps TRBD1 (6 bases). Trimming stripped 3 bases from V and 8 bases from J, with 16 bases between. CDR1 and CDR2 (germline): DFQATT, SNEGSKA (reference sequence). The CDR3 has 13 residues. The CDR3 DNA sequence: TGCAGTGCTAGTTTAGGGGGGGTAGGAGGCTACACCTTC. Its protein product is CSASLGGVGGYTF.

The sample holds one count of this clone. This chain links TRBV11-1 with TRBJ1-1; D is undetermined. Looked up from germline, CDR1 is SGHAT and CDR2 is FQDESV (reference sequence). The CDR3 has 12 residues. Trimming removed 5 bases from V and 8 bases from J, with 12 bases in between. In DNA form, the CDR3 reads TGTGCCAGCAGCGTACTTCCAGAGGAAGCTTTCTTT. Translated: CASSVLPEEAFF.